This TCR beta chain derives from a study of blood T cell repertoires in COVID-19. Turning to the study itself: Sources were T cells, B-cell-depleted T cells, or PBMCs; the material itself was cDNA or gDNA.

Original data processing: Scientists estimated how many nucleated cells there were by amplifying reference gene primers. Clones were read by immunoSEQ multiplex PCR, and TCRdb kept only the in-frame ones, dropping some. The DNA gave D and trimming, while V, J and clone size come from that table. The table lists roughly 340,000 clones, roughly 90% of them singletons. V was pared by 4 bases and J by 4 bases, with 4 bases of the junction left unmatched. CDR1 is MDHEN and CDR2 is SYDVKM in the germline V gene. The CDR3 is 13 amino acids. Seattle-derived patients entered the study during active infection and were followed longitudinally.

Sequencing was done on a sample of peripheral blood. This TCR came from a woman aged 70-85 years with COVID-19, enrolled during active disease. The rearrangement uses TRBV28 and TRBJ2-7; 7 nucleotides match TRBD1. The CDR3 reads CASSSVRGYEQYF. CDR3 nucleotide sequence: TGTGCCAGCAGTTCCGTCAGGGGGTACGAGCAGTACTTC.